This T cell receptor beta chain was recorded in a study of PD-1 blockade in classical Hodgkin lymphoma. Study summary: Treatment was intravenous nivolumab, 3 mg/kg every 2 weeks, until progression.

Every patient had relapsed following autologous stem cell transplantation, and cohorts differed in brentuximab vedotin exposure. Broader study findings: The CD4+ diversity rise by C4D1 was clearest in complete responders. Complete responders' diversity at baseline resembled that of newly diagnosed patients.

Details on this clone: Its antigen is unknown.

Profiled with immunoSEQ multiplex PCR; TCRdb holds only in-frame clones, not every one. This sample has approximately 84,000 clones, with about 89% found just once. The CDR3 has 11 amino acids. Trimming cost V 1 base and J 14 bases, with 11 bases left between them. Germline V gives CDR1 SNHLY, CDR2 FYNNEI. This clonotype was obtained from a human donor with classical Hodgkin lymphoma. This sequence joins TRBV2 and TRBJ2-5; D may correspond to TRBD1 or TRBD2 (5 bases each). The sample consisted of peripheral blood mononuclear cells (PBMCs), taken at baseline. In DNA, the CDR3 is TGTGCCAGCAGTGAAGAACCGGGACCTTACTTC. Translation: CASSEEPGPYF.